This T cell receptor (beta chain) emerged from a study of cytomegalovirus exposure and HLA in healthy donors. Findings and limits, study-wide: TCR beta chain V- and J-gene trimming was linked, in a later analysis, to a missense variant in DCLRE1C.

To note about this clone: Antigen: not known.

Both 60 Vbeta primers and 13 Jbeta primers went into the PCR. Using immunoSEQ multiplex PCR, the repertoire was profiled, and TCRdb retains in-frame clones only, with some absent. The sample comprises roughly 180,000 clones, roughly 84% of which are singletons, and approximately 0.98% rests with the top ten. The TCR was taken from a man aged 25 to 40 in good health and CMV-seronegative. Sequencing was done on a sample of PBMCs.

In DNA, the CDR3 is TGTGCCACCAGCAGAGACGGACTGCAGACCGGGGAGCTGTTTTTT. It encodes CATSRDGLQTGELFF. The rearrangement joins TRBV15 to TRBJ2-2, with D possibly matching TRBD2 (5 bases). Germline CDR1 is LNHNV and CDR2 is YYDKDF (reference sequence). V lost 0 bases and J 5 bases, leaving 10 bases between the germline ends. CDR3 size: 15 residues.